The 13 T cell receptor beta chains in this list originate from one sample, sequenced in a study of blood T cell repertoires in COVID-19. Repertoires were generated with immunoSEQ multiplex PCR, while TCRdb's copy carries only in-frame clones and drops some. The sample gives roughly 300,000 clones, over 75% of which show up once; 3.5% to 5% is in the top ten. The specimen sequenced was PBMCs or T cells enriched from blood (not recorded which). The receptor set was obtained from a man aged 30 to 39 who had recovered from COVID-19.

The rearrangement joins TRBV24-1 to TRBJ2-3, with 9 bases aligning to TRBD2. This CDR3 has 16 amino acids. The J segment lost 5 bases and the V segment lost 6 bases, leaving 11 bases of the junction unmatched. Germline V gene lookup returns CDR1 KGHDR and CDR2 SFDVKD. The CDR3: CATSSPDFSGGDTQYF. CDR3 coding DNA: TGTGCCACCAGTAGTCCGGACTTTAGCGGGGGAGATACGCAGTATTTT.

The chain links TRBV5-6 to TRBJ1-6; 7 nucleotides match TRBD1. V lost 3 bases, J lost 7 bases, and 7 bases stayed unmatched. This CDR3 comprises 15 residues. From germline, CDR1 is SGHDT and CDR2 YYEEEE. CDR3 nucleotides: TGTGCCAGCAGCTCGCCGGGACAGAGGAATTCACCCCTCCACTTT. Protein product: CASSSPGQRNSPLHF.

The chain has TRBV7-8 and TRBJ2-7; 7 bases fit TRBD1. Germline CDR1 SGHVS, CDR2 FQNEAQ. The CDR3 runs to 15 residues. The V segment lost 4 bases and the J segment 2 bases; nucleotides outside the gene matches: 8. This CDR3 is CASSSPGTATYEQYF. For the CDR3, the DNA is TGTGCCAGCAGCTCCCCCGGGACAGCGACCTACGAGCAGTACTTC.

This clone has a count of ten or more. The chain carries TRBV6-5 and TRBJ1-3, with D perhaps TRBD1 (6 bases). CDR1 is MNHEY, CDR2 SVGAGI, per germline. The CDR3 has 14 amino acids. The germline V and J ends were trimmed by 4 bases and 1 base, with 8 bases remaining between them. The CDR3 nucleotides are TGTGCCAGCAGTTTAGGGGGTTCTGGAAACACCATATATTTT. It codes for CASSLGGSGNTIYF.

The rearrangement links TRBV7-9 to TRBJ2-7, with 8 nucleotides matching TRBD1. The CDR3 runs to 15 residues. Germline CDR1 is SEHNR and CDR2 is FQNEAQ (reference sequence). J gave up 7 bases and V 3 bases, and 11 bases lay outside the gene matches. The CDR3 region has the DNA TGTGCCAGCAGCTTGGGGCTGCAGGGGGCAAGGGAGCAGTACTTC. Translation: CASSLGLQGAREQYF.

The CDR3 bases are TGTGCCAGCAGTGAAGGGGGACAGGATCAGCCCCAGCATTTT. It encodes CASSEGGQDQPQHF. V gene TRBV6-1 combines with J gene TRBJ1-5, with 8 bases matching TRBD1. The CDR3 has 14 residues. J gave up 5 bases and V 1 base, and 1 base lay outside the gene matches. Germline values: CDR1 MNHNS, CDR2 SASEGT.

This chain links TRBV2 with TRBJ2-7; 9 nucleotides align to TRBD1. CDR3 size: 14 residues. Germline V CDR1 and CDR2: SNHLY, FYNNEI. V trimming: 6 bases; J trimming: 2 bases; junction bases outside the gene matches: 5. The CDR3 region has the DNA TGTGCCAGCAGCCCCGGGACAGGGACCTACGAGCAGTACTTC. Translating it yields CASSPGTGTYEQYF.

V and J are TRBV7-2 and TRBJ2-3; a weak D match, TRBD2 (5 bases). The CDR3 has 15 residues. CDR1 and CDR2 (germline): SGHTA, FQGNSA. Deletions cut 1 base from V and 0 bases from J, with 8 bases between. The chain's CDR3 is CASSLVRESTDTQYF. As DNA, the CDR3 is TGTGCCAGCAGCTTAGTTCGGGAAAGCACAGATACGCAGTATTTT.

The chain employs TRBV11-2 and TRBJ1-5; 9 nucleotides align to TRBD1. In germline, CDR1 is SGHAT, CDR2 FQNNGV. V lost 3 bases and J lost 10; bases outside the gene matches: 7. The CDR3 consists of 14 residues. DNA for the CDR3: TGTGCCAGCAGCTTGCGGACAGGGGTGAGACCCCAGCATTTT. Protein product: CASSLRTGVRPQHF.

This clone has just one count. This sequence joins TRBV2 and TRBJ2-2; 12 bases agree with TRBD2. The germline V gene encodes CDR1 SNHLY and CDR2 FYNNEI. This CDR3 has 14 amino acids. CDR3 protein: CATRLAGDTGELFF. The CDR3 DNA is TGTGCGACGAGACTAGCGGGAGACACCGGGGAGCTGTTTTTT.

The chain combines TRBV7-6 with TRBJ2-7; tentative D call: TRBD1 (6 bases). This CDR3 has 14 amino acids. The germline gives CDR1 SGHVS, CDR2 FNYEAQ. V lost 4 bases and J lost 2, with 12 bases in between. DNA of the CDR3: TGTGCCAGCAGCTCGACACAGGGAACCTACGAGCAGTACTTC. Amino acids: CASSSTQGTYEQYF.

The chain couples TRBV27 to TRBJ1-2; TRBD1 matches 9 bases. Germline trimming cut 2 bases from V and 6 bases from J; bases unmatched to any gene: 7. The CDR3 runs 15 residues. Germline V gene lookup returns CDR1 MNHEY and CDR2 SMNVEV (reference sequence). The CDR3 sequence is CASSLGTGGYDGYTF. CDR3 DNA: TGTGCCAGCAGTTTAGGAACAGGGGGCTACGATGGCTACACCTTC.

In DNA, the CDR3 is TGTGCCAGCTCACCTTCGGGGGGGCGCGCCGCCGGGGAGCTGTTTTTT. This sequence encodes CASSPSGGRAAGELFF. The V gene is TRBV18, the J gene TRBJ2-2; 8 nucleotides agree with TRBD2. The CDR3 loop spans 16 amino acids. Germline lookup yields CDR1 KGHSH and CDR2 LQKENI. V lost 3 bases and J lost 6; bases outside the gene matches: 9.